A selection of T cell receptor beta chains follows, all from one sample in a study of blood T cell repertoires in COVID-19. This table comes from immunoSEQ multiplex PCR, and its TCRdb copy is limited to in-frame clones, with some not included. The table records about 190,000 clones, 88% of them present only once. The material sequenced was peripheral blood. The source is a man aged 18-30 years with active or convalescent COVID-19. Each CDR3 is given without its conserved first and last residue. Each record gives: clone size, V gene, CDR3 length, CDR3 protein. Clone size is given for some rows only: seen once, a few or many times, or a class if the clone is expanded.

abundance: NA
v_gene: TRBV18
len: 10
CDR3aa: ASKNFVTEAF

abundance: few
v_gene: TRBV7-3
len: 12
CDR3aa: ASSLGGGAHEQY

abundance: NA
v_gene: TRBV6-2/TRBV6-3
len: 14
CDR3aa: ASSSFGGEEAYEQY

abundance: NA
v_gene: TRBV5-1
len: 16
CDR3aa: ASSFPQGAGRGTDTQY

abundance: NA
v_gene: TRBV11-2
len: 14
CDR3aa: ASSLRGTTGGNTIY

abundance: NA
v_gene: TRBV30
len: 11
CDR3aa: ASDRISGNTIY

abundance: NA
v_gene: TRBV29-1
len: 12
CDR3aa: SVAGGIENTEAF

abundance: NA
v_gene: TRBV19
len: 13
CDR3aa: ASSTNRDRDYGYT

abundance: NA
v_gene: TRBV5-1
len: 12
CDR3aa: ASSLGQGGNTIY

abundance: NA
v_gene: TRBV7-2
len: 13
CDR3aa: ASSLSRTGFYEQY

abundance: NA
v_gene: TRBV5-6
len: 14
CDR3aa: ASSLSFSGSVDTQY

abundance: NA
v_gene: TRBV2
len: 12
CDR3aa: ASSEFTSREAQY

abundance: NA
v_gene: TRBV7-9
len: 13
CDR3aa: ASSLVTAPNYGYT

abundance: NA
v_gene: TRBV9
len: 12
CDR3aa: ASTLAEGVTEAF

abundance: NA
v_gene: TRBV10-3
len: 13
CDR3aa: AISESGLQNTEAF

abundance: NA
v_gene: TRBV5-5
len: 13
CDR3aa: ASSLSAGVQETQY

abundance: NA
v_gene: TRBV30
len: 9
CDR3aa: ASYRVTEAF

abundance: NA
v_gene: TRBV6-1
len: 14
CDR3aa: ASSGLIGGLNTEAF

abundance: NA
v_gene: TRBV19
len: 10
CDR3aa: ASSIADSEQF

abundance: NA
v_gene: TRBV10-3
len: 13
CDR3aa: AISESSEGNYGYT